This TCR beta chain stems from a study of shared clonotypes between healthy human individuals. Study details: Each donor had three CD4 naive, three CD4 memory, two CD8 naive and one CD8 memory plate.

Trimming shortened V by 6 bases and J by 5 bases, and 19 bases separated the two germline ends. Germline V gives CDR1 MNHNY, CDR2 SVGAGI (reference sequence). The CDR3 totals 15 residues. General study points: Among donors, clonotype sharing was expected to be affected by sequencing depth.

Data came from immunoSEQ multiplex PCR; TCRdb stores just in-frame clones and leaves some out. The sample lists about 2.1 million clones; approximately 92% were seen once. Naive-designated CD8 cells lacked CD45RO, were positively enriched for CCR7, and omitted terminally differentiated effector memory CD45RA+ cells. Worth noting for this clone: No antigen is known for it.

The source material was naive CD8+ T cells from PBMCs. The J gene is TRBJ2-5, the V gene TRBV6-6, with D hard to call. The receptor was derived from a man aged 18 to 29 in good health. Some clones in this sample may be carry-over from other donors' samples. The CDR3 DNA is TGTGCCAGCAGAGTGGGCCCCCGGAGTGACGAGACCCAGTACTTC. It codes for CASRVGPRSDETQYF.